This T cell receptor (beta chain) emerged from a study of cytomegalovirus exposure and HLA in healthy donors listed by TCRdb under 2017. About the study as a whole: According to an earlier analysis of several hundred of the donors, about 180 million T cells yielded approximately 120 million unique TCR beta sequences and roughly 280 Gb of sequence data. The study aimed to test whether signatures of past pathogen exposure could be identified by cataloging public T cell receptors. To decide whether each TCR beta V gene segment behaved as functional or pseudogenic, an earlier analysis of some 600 of the donors relied on high-throughput TCR beta sequencing. The genetic ancestry cluster associated with self-reported Caucasian donors included roughly 84% of the roughly 400 genotyped donors. A later genetic analysis took genome-wide SNP genotypes for about three fifths of the roughly 670 donors and used that subset as a discovery cohort. The T cell repertoires of several hundred subjects were profiled by immunosequencing and related to cytomegalovirus serostatus. To study patterns of TCR occurrence, a later analysis re-analyzed previously published TCR beta repertoires from hundreds of donors and added high-resolution HLA genotyping. An early release that covered about 640 HLA-typed donors contained about 300 gigabases of sequencing data and approximately 85 million unique TCR sequences. Roughly 5 DR-DQ haplotypes were treated as single units for association and clustering because of strong linkage in the cohort. Among approximately 370 genotyped donors of the cohort, an average of about 220,000 unique TCR beta nucleotide sequences was sequenced per donor, of which 15% to 20% were non-productive. Both class I and class II loci were covered by HLA typing, at four-digit resolution. Donor age, sex, ethnicity and CMV serostatus were compiled alongside the repertoire data. All discovery cohort repertoires had been generated using a single sequencing platform. To predict cytomegalovirus infection status, the study brought together high-throughput TCR immunosequencing, statistical association of individual TCRs with disease status, and machine learning. Typing coverage varied by locus: about 620-640 donors for A, B, C, DRB1 and DQB1; approximately 500 for DQA1; approximately 610 for DPA1; approximately 490 for DPB1. In addition to the first cohort of approximately 650 subjects, a separate validation cohort of about 120 different subjects was used. The later analysis used no new phenotypic data to find candidate immune exposures, relying instead on TCR beta sequences and their occurrence across donors. General study outcomes and caveats: A later analysis found that HLA-associated TCR beta chains were more clonally expanded and had lower generation probabilities than equally common non-associated chains. The cohort was sequenced for TCR beta chains only, and without alpha or paired-chain data the features that could be detected were limited. A group of highly shared sequence variants was considered likely to be a technical artifact of the sequencing pipeline. A few of the identified cytomegalovirus-associated TCR beta chains were confirmed in vitro to be specific for cytomegalovirus antigens. A further reported finding was that TCR beta sequences accurately predicted the HLA-A and HLA-B alleles for most subjects in the first cohort. While some public TCRs were present in many individuals, most TCR sequences turned up only very rarely across donors. Because counts were too low, more than 15 rarely observed V segments, including chromosome 9 orphons, were left out of the earlier analysis of approximately 580 of the donors. Roughly uniform sequencing depth across donors was assumed in presence/absence analyses, although this assumption may not hold. In a later genetic analysis, a missense DCLRE1C variant was associated with V-gene and J-gene trimming of TCR beta chains, and the association was replicated in an independent cohort. A later genetic analysis reported fewer N-insertions in productive TCRs among donors in an Asian-associated ancestry cluster than the roughly 720-donor mean. Correlated functional status among segregating V segments might be attributable to linkage disequilibrium, but an unknown experimental factor could not be ruled out. Because the 87-base-pair reads could not distinguish some IMGT-functional V segments, including TRBV6-2 and TRBV6-3, those segments were excluded. Assigning TCR associations to individual alleles was difficult when HLA alleles, especially DR and DQ, strongly co-occurred. The authors suggested that the approach could potentially be extended to other disease states and immunological phenotypes. Because some donors lacked HLA typing at each locus, the association tests relied only on the typed subset. For the cohort, immune exposure information was limited to CMV serostatus. Broadly in line with IMGT annotations, most TCR beta V segments showed up in productive rearrangements about 87% or about 30% of the time in an earlier analysis of around 600 of the donors. In a later analysis, TCR association rates were found to vary across HLA loci, with the most associated TCRs seen for DRB1 alleles and the fewest for HLA-C alleles. In a later analysis, most CMV-associated TCR beta chains were found to appear HLA-restricted, with HLA associations seemingly driven largely by CMV exposure. The classifier was reported to diagnose cytomegalovirus status with high specificity and sensitivity in both the original cohort and the validation cohort. The study listed 170 or so TCR beta chains as associated with cytomegalovirus. In a later analysis, several top co-occurrence clusters were reported to appear linked to parvovirus B19, influenza, CMV and Epstein-Barr virus. In a later analysis, some 17,000 TCR beta sequences were associated with specific HLA alleles at a false discovery rate of 0.05.

Note on this clone: The antigen it binds to is not known. No base quality information exists; no much larger clone differs at one position.

Relative to germline, V is 0 bases shorter and J is 9 bases shorter, with 18 bases between their ends. From its cysteine to its phenylalanine, the CDR3 spans 15 amino acids. Just CDR3 DNA is preserved here, 45 bases in frame from base 1. CDR1 and CDR2, per the germline V gene (reference sequence), are GTSNPN and SVGIG. Library creation used the immunoSEQ multiplex PCR assay. For the multiplex PCR, a mixture combining 60 forward primers for TCR Vbeta segments and 13 reverse primers for TCR Jbeta segments was used. The CDR3 region of rearranged TCR beta genes was amplified from genomic DNA with a multiplex PCR assay. Amplified TCR beta libraries were sequenced as 87-base-pair reads on the Illumina HiSeq System. The published analysis was carried out like this. A later analysis tallied 75 million to 95 million unique TCR beta chains across the 550 to 850 repertoires, and some 10 million of those chains were shared by two or more donors. Raw reads were error-corrected and collapsed into unique sequences with a nearest-neighbor algorithm that merged closely related sequences to remove PCR and sequencing errors. V, D and J gene segments were assigned by aligning CDR3 sequences to IMGT reference sequences. For a sequence to be retained, at least a six-nucleotide match to both a V gene segment and a J gene segment was required. Rearrangements were classified as productive when the CDR3 lacked stop codons and remained in frame with V and J, and all other rearrangements were classified as non-productive. CDR3 was defined by IMGT convention, running from the second conserved V-encoded cysteine to the conserved J-encoded phenylalanine. In an earlier analysis of around 540 of the donors, sequences lacking an unambiguous match to a single V gene segment were excluded. In an earlier analysis of several hundred of the donors, a V segment was called functional when productive rearrangements were above 56.7%, and segregating when the standard deviation between donors exceeded 5%. A statistical classification framework was built to diagnose cytomegalovirus status from the catalog of TCR beta chain sequences. V and J gene assignment, in a later analysis, came from comparing TCR nucleotide sequences with IMGT/GENE-DB human TR gene sequences. The TCRdist pipeline was used in a later analysis to assign CDR3 sequences and most-parsimonious VDJ recombination scenarios. A later analysis defined each TCR beta chain by its CDR3 amino acid sequence plus V-gene family, and excluded reads lacking a unique V-gene family. To address suspected cross-contamination and a sequencing artifact, a later analysis removed approximately 590 highly shared, low-generation-probability nucleotide sequences. In a later analysis, a clonal expansion index for each public chain was calculated from normalized within-repertoire ranks of inferred template counts. A later analysis computed generation probabilities with a VDJ recombination model fitted to out-of-frame rearrangements, and checked the results against IGoR. Hypergeometric tests were used in a later analysis to score TCR-TCR, TCR-HLA and TCR-CMV co-occurrence, with a repertoire-size bias correction applied to the TCR pairs. A later analysis estimated false discovery rates by permuting HLA or CMV assignments 20 times. A later analysis grouped co-occurring TCRs with DBSCAN, adding TCRdist sequence similarity when clustering within HLA-allele-positive subsets. Repertoires with fewer than 30,000 or more than 120,000 public chains, plus five repertoires with anomalous nucleotide sharing, were excluded from co-occurrence clustering. The clones in this table, taken by TCRdb from immuneACCESS, are in-frame only. Not every clone is retained; where verified, under half of the shortfall comes from an unresolved V gene, and the cause of the rest is unknown. D and trimming come from the DNA, and the V and J calls and clone size come from that table. This sample is represented by about 150,000 clones; 80% of them were singletons. The ten largest clones capture 4.5% to 7% of the sample.

The cohort consisted of 670 or so healthy bone marrow donors. At the time of sampling, every cohort member was nominally healthy, though immune exposures that went unrecorded were likely present. The donor was CMV seropositive and was included in the group of 250 to 350 seropositive cohort members. A peripheral blood sample was provided by each donor, and peripheral blood mononuclear cells were used for TCR beta sequencing. The Qiagen DNeasy Blood Extraction Kit was used to extract genomic DNA from the blood cell samples. The sequence derives from a woman in her thirties or forties in good health and CMV-seropositive. Rearrangement joined TRBV30 to TRBJ2-1; the D gene is possibly TRBD2, with 6 bases matching. Sequenced material: PBMCs. The bases read TGTGCCTGGAGTGTCGGAGGGGCTGCCCCGCCTGAGCAGTTCTTC. Translated, it gives CAWSVGGAAPPEQFF.